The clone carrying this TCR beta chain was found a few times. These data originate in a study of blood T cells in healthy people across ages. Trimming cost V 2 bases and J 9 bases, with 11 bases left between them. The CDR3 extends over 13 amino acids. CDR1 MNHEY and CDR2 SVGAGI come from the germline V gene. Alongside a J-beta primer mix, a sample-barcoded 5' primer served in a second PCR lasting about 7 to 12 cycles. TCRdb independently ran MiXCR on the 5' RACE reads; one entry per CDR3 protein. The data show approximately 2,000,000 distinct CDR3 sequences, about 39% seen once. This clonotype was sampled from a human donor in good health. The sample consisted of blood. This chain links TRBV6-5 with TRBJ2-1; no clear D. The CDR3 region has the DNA TGTGCCAGCAGTTACCGGGCTGAAGCTGAGCAGTTCTTC. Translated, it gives CASSYRAEAEQFF.